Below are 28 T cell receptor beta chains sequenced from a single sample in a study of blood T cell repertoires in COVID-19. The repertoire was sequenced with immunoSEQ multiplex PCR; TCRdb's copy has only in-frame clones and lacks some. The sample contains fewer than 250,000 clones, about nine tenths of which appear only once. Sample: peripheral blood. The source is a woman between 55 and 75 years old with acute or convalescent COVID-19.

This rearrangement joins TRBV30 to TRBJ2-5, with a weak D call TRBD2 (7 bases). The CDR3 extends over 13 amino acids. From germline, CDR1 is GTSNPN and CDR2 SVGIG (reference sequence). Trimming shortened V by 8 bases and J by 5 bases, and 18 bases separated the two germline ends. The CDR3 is CARNGGPGETQYF. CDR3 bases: TGTGCCCGAAACGGGGGGCCGGGGGAGACCCAGTACTTC. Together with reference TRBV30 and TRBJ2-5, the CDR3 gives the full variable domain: SQTIHQWPATLVQPVGSPLSLECTVEGTSNPNLYWYRQAAGRGLQLLFYSVGIGQISSEVPQNLSASRPQDRQFILSSKKLLLSDSGFYLCARNGGPGETQYFGPGTRLLVL.

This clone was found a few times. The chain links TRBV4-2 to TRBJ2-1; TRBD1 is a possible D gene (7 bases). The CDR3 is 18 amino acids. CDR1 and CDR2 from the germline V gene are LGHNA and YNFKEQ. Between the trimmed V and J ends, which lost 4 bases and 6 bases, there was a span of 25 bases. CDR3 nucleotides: TGTGCCAGCAGCCCGGGCGGGAAAGGGGGTACAGGGGCCAATGAGCAGTTCTTC. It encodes CASSPGGKGGTGANEQFF.

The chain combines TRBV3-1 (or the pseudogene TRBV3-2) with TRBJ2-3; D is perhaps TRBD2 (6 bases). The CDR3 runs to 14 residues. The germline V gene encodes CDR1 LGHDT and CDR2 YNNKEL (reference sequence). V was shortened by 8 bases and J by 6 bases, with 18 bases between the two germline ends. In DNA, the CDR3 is TGTGCCAGCCGCCGGGGCGGGACGACGGATACGCAGTATTTT. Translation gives CASRRGGTTDTQYF.

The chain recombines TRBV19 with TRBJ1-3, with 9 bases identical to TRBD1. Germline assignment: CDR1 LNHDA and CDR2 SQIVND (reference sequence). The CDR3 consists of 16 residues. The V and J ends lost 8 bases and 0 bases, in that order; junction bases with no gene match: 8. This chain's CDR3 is CASGRDRASSGNTIYF. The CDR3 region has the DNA TGTGCCAGTGGAAGGGACAGGGCAAGCTCTGGAAACACCATATATTTT.

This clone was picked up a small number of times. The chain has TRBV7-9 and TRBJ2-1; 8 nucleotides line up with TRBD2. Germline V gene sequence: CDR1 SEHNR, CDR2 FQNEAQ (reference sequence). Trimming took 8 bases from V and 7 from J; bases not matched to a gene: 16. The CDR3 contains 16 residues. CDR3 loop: CASAFPPGGLMNEQFF. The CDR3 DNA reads TGTGCCAGCGCCTTCCCCCCGGGGGGGCTTATGAATGAGCAGTTCTTC.

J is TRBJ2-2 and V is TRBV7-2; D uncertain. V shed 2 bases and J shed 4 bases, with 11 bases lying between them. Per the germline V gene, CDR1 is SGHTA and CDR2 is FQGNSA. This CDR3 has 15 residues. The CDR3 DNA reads TGTGCCAGCAGCTTATACCGTAGCTCCACCGGGGAGCTGTTTTTT. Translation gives CASSLYRSSTGELFF.

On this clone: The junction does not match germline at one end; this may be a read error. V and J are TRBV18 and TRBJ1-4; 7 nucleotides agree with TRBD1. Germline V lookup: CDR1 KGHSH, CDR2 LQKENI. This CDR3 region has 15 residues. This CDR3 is CASSPQGRLNEKLFF. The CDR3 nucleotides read TGTGCCAGCTCCCCACAGGGGAGGCTCAATGAAAAACTGTTTTTT.

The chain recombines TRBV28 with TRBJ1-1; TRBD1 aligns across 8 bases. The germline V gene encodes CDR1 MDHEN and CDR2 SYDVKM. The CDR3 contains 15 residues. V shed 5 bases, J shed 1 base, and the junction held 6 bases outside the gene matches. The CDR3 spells CASSLRDRSNTEAFF. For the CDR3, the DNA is TGTGCCAGCAGTCTCCGGGACAGGTCGAACACTGAAGCTTTCTTT.

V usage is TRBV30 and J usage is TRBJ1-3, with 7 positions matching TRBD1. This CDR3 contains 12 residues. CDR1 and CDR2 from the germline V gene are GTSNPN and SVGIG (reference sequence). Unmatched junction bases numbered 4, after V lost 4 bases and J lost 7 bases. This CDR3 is CAWTPGGNTIYF. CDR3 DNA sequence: TGTGCCTGGACTCCAGGGGGGAACACCATATATTTT.

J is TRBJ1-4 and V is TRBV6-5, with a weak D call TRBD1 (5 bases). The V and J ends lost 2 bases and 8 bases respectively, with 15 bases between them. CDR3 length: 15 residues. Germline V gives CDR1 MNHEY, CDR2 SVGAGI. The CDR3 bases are TGTGCCAGCAGTTACGTCGGTACAAAGGGGGAAAAACTGTTTTTT. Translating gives CASSYVGTKGEKLFF.

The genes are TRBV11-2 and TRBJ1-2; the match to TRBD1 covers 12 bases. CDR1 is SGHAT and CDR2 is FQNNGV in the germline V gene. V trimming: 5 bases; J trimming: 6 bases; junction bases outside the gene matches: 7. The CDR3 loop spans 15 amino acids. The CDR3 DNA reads TGTGCCAGCAGCGTCAACCGGGACAGGGGGCATGGCTACACCTTC. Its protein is CASSVNRDRGHGYTF.

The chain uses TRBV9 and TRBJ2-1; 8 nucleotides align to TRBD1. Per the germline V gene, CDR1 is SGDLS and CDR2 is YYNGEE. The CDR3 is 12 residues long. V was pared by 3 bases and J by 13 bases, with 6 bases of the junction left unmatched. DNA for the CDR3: TGTGCCAGCAGCGGAGTGGGACAGGCCCAGTTCTTC. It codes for CASSGVGQAQFF.

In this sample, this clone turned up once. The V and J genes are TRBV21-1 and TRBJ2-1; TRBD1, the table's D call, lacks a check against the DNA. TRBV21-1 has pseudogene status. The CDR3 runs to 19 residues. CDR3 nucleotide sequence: TGTGCCAGCAGAAAGAAGGGACAGGGTATGGGCCGGGTAATTAATGAGCAGTTCTTC. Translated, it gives CASRKKGQGMGRVINEQFF.

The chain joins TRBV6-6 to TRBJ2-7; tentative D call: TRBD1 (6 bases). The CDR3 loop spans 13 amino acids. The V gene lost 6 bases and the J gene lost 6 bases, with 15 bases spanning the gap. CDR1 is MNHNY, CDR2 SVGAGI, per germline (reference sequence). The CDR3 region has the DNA TGTGCCAGCAGCAACAGGGATTCGCGCGAGCAGTACTTC. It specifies CASSNRDSREQYF.

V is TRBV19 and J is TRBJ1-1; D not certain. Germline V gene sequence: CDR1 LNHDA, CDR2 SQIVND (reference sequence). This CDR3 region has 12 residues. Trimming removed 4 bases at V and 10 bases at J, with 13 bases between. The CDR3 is CASSRLGGVAFF. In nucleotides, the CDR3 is TGTGCCAGTAGTAGATTAGGTGGAGTAGCTTTCTTT.

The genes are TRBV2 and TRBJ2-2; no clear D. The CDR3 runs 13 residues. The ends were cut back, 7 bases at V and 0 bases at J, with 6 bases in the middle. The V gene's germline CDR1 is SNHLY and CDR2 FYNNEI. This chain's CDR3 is CASTFTNTGELFF. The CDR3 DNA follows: TGTGCCAGCACGTTTACGAACACCGGGGAGCTGTTTTTT.

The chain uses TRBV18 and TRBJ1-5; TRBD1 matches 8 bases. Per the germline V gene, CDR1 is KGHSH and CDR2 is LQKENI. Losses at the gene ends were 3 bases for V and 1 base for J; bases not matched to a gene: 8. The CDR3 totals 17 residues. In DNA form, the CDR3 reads TGTGCCAGCTCACCGCCCCAGGGGGCGCAGAGCAATCAGCCCCAGCATTTT. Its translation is CASSPPQGAQSNQPQHF.

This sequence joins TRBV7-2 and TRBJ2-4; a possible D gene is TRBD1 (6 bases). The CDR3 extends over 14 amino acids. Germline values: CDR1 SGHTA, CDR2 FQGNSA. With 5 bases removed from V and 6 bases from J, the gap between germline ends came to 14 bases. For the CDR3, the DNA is TGTGCCAGCAGCCCACAGGGTAATGGAAACATTCAGTACTTC. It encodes CASSPQGNGNIQYF.

This CDR3 reads CASSFLQGISPLHF. The CDR3 DNA reads as TGTGCCAGCAGCTTCCTTCAGGGAATTTCACCCCTCCACTTT. The rearrangement uses TRBV5-8 and TRBJ1-6; TRBD1 is a possible D gene (5 bases). The length of the CDR3 is 14 residues. Trimming removed 2 bases from V and 9 bases from J, with 12 bases in between. Germline values: CDR1 SGHTS, CDR2 YDEGEE.

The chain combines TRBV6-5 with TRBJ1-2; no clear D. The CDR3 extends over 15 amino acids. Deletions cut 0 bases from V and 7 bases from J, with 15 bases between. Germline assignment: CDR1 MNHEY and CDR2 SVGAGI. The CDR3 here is CASSYSYIEDGGYTF. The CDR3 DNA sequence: TGTGCCAGCAGTTACTCCTATATTGAAGATGGTGGCTACACCTTC.

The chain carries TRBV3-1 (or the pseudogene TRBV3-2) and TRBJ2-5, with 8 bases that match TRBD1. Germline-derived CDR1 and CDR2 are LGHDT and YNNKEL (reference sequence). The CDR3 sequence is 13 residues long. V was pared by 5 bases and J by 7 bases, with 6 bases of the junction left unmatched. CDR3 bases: TGTGCCAGCAGCATGACAGGGGCCCGGACCCAGTACTTC. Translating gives CASSMTGARTQYF.

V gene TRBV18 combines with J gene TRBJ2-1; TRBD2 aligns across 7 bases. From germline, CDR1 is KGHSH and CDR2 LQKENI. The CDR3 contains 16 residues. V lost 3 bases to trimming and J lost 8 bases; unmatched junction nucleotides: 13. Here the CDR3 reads CASSPTLAATSDEQFF. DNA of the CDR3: TGTGCCAGCTCACCGACTCTAGCGGCTACCTCGGATGAGCAGTTCTTC.

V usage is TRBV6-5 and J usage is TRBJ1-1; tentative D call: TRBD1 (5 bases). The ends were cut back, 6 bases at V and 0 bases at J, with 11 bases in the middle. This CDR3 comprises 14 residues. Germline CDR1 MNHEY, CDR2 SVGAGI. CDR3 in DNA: TGTGCCAGCAGCCAATTCAGGGTGAACACTGAAGCTTTCTTT. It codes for CASSQFRVNTEAFF.

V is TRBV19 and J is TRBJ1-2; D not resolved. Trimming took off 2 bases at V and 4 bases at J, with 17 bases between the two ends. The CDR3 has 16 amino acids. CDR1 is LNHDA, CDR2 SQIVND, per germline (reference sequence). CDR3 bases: TGTGCCAGTAGTATAATATTATCCACAGTACCCTATGGCTACACCTTC. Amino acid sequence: CASSIILSTVPYGYTF.

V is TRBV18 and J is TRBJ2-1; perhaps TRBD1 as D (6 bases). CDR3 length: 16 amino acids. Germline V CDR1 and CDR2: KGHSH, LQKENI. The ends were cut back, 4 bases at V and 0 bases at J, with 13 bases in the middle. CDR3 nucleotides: TGTGCCAGCTCACAAAACCTACAGGGCTCCTACAATGAGCAGTTCTTC. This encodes CASSQNLQGSYNEQFF.

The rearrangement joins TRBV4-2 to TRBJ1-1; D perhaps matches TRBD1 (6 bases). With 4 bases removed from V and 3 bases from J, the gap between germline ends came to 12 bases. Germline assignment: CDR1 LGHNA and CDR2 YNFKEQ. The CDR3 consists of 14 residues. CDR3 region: CASSPDHRDTEAFF. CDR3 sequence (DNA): TGTGCCAGCAGCCCGGACCACAGGGACACTGAAGCTTTCTTT.

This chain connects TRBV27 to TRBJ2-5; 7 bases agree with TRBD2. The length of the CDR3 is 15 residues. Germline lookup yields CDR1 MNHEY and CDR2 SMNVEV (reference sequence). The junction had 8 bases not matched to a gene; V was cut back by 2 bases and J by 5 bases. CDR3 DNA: TGTGCCAGCAGTTTAGCGGGGGAAGCGTGGGAGACCCAGTACTTC. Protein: CASSLAGEAWETQYF.

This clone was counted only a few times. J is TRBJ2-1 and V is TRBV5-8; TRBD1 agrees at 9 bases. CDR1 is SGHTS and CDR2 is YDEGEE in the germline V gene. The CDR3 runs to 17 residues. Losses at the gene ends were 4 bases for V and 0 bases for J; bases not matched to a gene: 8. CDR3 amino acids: CASSAGTGMSSYNEQFF. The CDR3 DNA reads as TGTGCCAGCAGCGCCGGGACAGGGATGAGCTCCTACAATGAGCAGTTCTTC.